These 30 T cell receptor beta chains were sequenced from one sample in a study of siplizumab effects on memory and regulatory T cells. Method: immunoSEQ multiplex PCR; TCRdb's copy keeps in-frame clones and lacks some. The table lists over 85,000 clones, roughly 96% of them singletons. Input material: naive CD4+ T cells sorted from blood. These receptors all come from a human donor in good health.

This clone appeared once. The V gene is TRBV5-1, the J gene TRBJ1-3; possible D gene TRBD1, 6 bases. This CDR3 has 16 residues. The ends were cut back, 0 bases at V and 2 bases at J, with 12 bases in the middle. Germline lookup yields CDR1 SGHRS and CDR2 YFSETQ. The CDR3 region is CASSLEHGTTGNTIYF. The DNA of the CDR3 is TGCGCCAGCAGCTTGGAACACGGGACAACTGGAAACACCATATATTTT.

With regard to this clone: The sample carries other DNA sequences with the same CDR3. This chain links TRBV20-1 with TRBJ1-4, with no clear D. V was pared by 5 bases and J by 8 bases, with 9 bases between. CDR1 and CDR2 from the germline V gene are DFQATT and SNEGSKA (reference sequence). The CDR3 has 11 residues. In DNA form, the CDR3 reads TGCAGTGCTCGTGGTGGCGAAAAACTGTTTTTT. The encoded protein is CSARGGEKLFF.

In DNA, the CDR3 is TGCGCCAGCAGCCAACTTGGCACGACGAACACTGAAGCTTTCTTT. Protein: CASSQLGTTNTEAFF. The chain combines TRBV4-3 with TRBJ1-1; D not certain. This CDR3 is 15 amino acids long. Trimming removed 2 bases from V and 1 base from J, with 11 bases in between. Per germline, CDR1 LGHNA and CDR2 YSLEER.

This chain connects TRBV2 to TRBJ1-5; D unresolved. CDR1 is SNHLY, CDR2 FYNNEI, per germline. The V and J ends lost 3 bases and 4 bases respectively, with 10 bases between them. This CDR3 region has 14 residues. The CDR3 DNA follows: TGTGCCAGCAGTGAGGAGTTGGTTAATCAGCCCCAGCATTTT. It is translated as CASSEELVNQPQHF.

This clone was counted once. The V and J genes are TRBV11-2 and TRBJ1-1, with 7 bases matching TRBD1. Germline V lookup: CDR1 SGHAT, CDR2 FQNNGV. This CDR3 spans 14 amino acids. V was pared by 6 bases and J by 6 bases, with 10 bases of the junction left unmatched. This chain's CDR3 is CASRSPGQRPEAFF. Written as DNA, the CDR3 is TGTGCCAGCAGATCACCGGGACAGAGACCTGAAGCTTTCTTT.

V is TRBV6-5 and J is TRBJ1-1, with a weak D call TRBD1 (5 bases). Trimming left V 4 bases short and J 8 bases short, with 14 bases between. From germline, CDR1 is MNHEY and CDR2 SVGAGI. This CDR3 is built from 13 residues. This chain's CDR3 is CASSLRDATEAFF. The CDR3 nucleotides read TGTGCCAGCAGTTTGCGGGACGCGACGGAAGCTTTCTTT.

The J gene is TRBJ2-7, the V gene TRBV27, with 7 bases aligning to TRBD2. The trim removed 3 bases at V and 2 bases at J, leaving 4 bases unmatched. Germline CDR1 and CDR2: MNHEY and SMNVEV (reference sequence). This CDR3 comprises 14 residues. CDR3 nucleotides: TGTGCCAGCAGTTTGTCTAGCGGACCCTACGAGCAGTACTTC. It yields the protein CASSLSSGPYEQYF.

The chain couples TRBV29-1 to TRBJ1-1; 8 nucleotides align to TRBD1. Germline-derived CDR1 and CDR2 are SQVTM and ANQGSEA. V lost 4 bases and J lost 5; bases outside the gene matches: 9. The CDR3 runs to 14 residues. Written as DNA, the CDR3 is TGCAGCGTTGGAATAGGACAGGGAAGGACTGAAGCTTTCTTT. Its translation is CSVGIGQGRTEAFF.

V usage is TRBV5-6 and J usage is TRBJ2-2; TRBD1 agrees at 8 bases. The CDR3 sequence is 15 residues long. CDR1 SGHDT and CDR2 YYEEEE come from the germline V gene. Trimming cost V 4 bases and J 1 base; bases outside gene matches: 3. The CDR3 reads CASSPGTGNTGELFF. Here the CDR3 DNA reads TGTGCCAGCAGCCCCGGGACAGGGAACACCGGGGAGCTGTTTTTT.

This chain connects TRBV18 to TRBJ1-2, with a possible D match to TRBD1 (6 bases). The CDR3 runs 14 residues. The V and J ends lost 6 bases and 3 bases respectively, with 14 bases between them. In germline, CDR1 is KGHSH, CDR2 LQKENI. The CDR3 protein is CASSTRQVHYGYTF. The CDR3 nucleotides are TGTGCCAGCTCCACGAGACAGGTCCACTATGGCTACACCTTC. The full variable domain, its missing parts supplied by reference TRBV18 and TRBJ1-2, is NAGVMQNPRHLVRRRGQEARLRCSPMKGHSHVYWYRQLPEEGLKFMVYLQKENIIDESGMPKERFSAEFPKEGPSILRIQQVVRGDSAAYFCASSTRQVHYGYTFGSGTRLTVV.

This clone was picked up one time. This chain connects TRBV18 to TRBJ2-7; D is possibly TRBD2 (7 bases). CDR3 length: 15 amino acids. Germline V CDR1 and CDR2: KGHSH, LQKENI. The V gene lost 3 bases and the J gene lost 3 bases, with 15 bases spanning the gap. The CDR3 here is CASSPLNREGYEQYF. The CDR3 DNA reads as TGTGCCAGCTCACCGCTAAACAGGGAGGGCTACGAGCAGTACTTC.

CDR3 sequence (DNA): TGTGCCAGCAGCCGACCGGGACCGGAAGAGACCCAGTACTTC. Translating gives CASSRPGPEETQYF. The chain uses TRBV4-2 and TRBJ2-5; D possibly uses TRBD1 or TRBD2 (5 bases each). Deletions cut 4 bases from V and 3 bases from J, with 12 bases between. Per the germline V gene, CDR1 is LGHNA and CDR2 is YNFKEQ. The CDR3 has 14 amino acids.

The chain has TRBV7-3 and TRBJ2-7; no definite D call. The CDR3 is 13 amino acids. CDR1 and CDR2 from the germline V gene are SGHTA and FQGTGA. V gave up 1 base and J gave up 6 bases, with 10 bases separating them. CDR3 region: CASSLKERLEQYF. CDR3 bases: TGTGCCAGCAGCTTAAAGGAACGGCTCGAGCAGTACTTC. Variable domain in full (rest from reference TRBV7-3 and TRBJ2-7): GAGVSQTPSNKVTEKGKYVELRCDPISGHTALYWYRQSLGQGPEFLIYFQGTGAADDSGLPNDRFFAVRPEGSVSTLKIQRTERGDSAVYLCASSLKERLEQYFGPGTRLTVT.

The J gene is TRBJ2-6, the V gene TRBV5-4, with 7 bases lining up with TRBD1. V gave up 5 bases and J gave up 1 base; unmatched junction bases: 3. The CDR3 consists of 15 residues. Germline V gene sequence: CDR1 SGHNT, CDR2 YYREEE (reference sequence). The CDR3 DNA reads TGTGCCAGCAGAAAGACAGGGTCTGGGGCCAACGTCCTGACTTTC. It specifies CASRKTGSGANVLTF.

The V and J genes are TRBV2 and TRBJ1-1; perhaps TRBD1 as D (5 bases). V was trimmed by 8 bases and J by 5 bases, leaving 15 bases between them. There are 13 residues in the CDR3. Germline V lookup: CDR1 SNHLY, CDR2 FYNNEI. The CDR3 DNA follows: TGTGCCAGCCGTGCTGGGGCCACAACTGAAGCTTTCTTT. Protein sequence: CASRAGATTEAFF.

This chain uses TRBV6-6 with TRBJ2-5, with 8 bases that match TRBD1. Losses at the gene ends were 8 bases for V and 4 bases for J; bases not matched to a gene: 6. CDR3 length equals 13 residues. From germline, CDR1 is MNHNY and CDR2 SVGAGI (reference sequence). CDR3 loop: CASGGQGAETQYF. The CDR3 coding sequence is TGTGCCAGCGGAGGACAGGGAGCAGAGACCCAGTACTTC.

The chain uses TRBV29-1 and TRBJ2-1; the match to TRBD2 covers 8 bases. With 4 bases clipped from V and 4 bases from J, the junction kept 3 bases outside the gene matches. Germline V gene data show CDR1 as SQVTM and CDR2 as ANQGSEA. The CDR3 totals 13 residues. The CDR3 region has the DNA TGCAGCGTTGGGGAGCGGGGGTACAATGAGCAGTTCTTC. Its translation is CSVGERGYNEQFF.

As DNA, the CDR3 is TGTGCTAGTGGTTTGAGACTGGAGGGAGAGACCCAGTACTTC. Translated: CASGLRLEGETQYF. The chain uses TRBV12-5 and TRBJ2-5; weak D call: TRBD2 (6 bases). The V gene lost 2 bases and the J gene lost 4 bases, with 11 bases spanning the gap. The CDR3 loop spans 14 amino acids. Germline values: CDR1 LGHNT, CDR2 FRNRAP. Supplemented by reference TRBV12-5 and TRBJ2-5, the full variable domain reads DARVTQTPRHKVTEMGQEVTMRCQPILGHNTVFWYRQTMMQGLELLAYFRNRAPLDDSGMPKDRFSAEMPDATLATLKIQPSEPRDSAVYFCASGLRLEGETQYFGPGTRLLVL.

The rearrangement uses TRBV7-2 and TRBJ1-2; unclear D gene. The CDR3 has 11 residues. Germline V CDR1 and CDR2: SGHTA, FQGNSA. V was trimmed by 3 bases and J by 8 bases, leaving 7 bases between them. The CDR3 nucleotides read TGTGCCAGCAGCTTTCGAGGGGGCTACACCTTC. Its translation is CASSFRGGYTF.

V gene TRBV19 combines with J gene TRBJ1-6; D unresolved. V was shortened by 7 bases and J by 7 bases, with 14 bases between the two germline ends. CDR1 LNHDA and CDR2 SQIVND come from the germline V gene (reference sequence). The CDR3 loop spans 14 amino acids. The CDR3 here is CASMDYLGNSPLHF. The CDR3 DNA sequence: TGTGCCAGTATGGATTACCTAGGGAATTCACCCCTCCACTTT. Based on the CDR3 plus reference TRBV19 and TRBJ1-6, the full variable domain is DGGITQSPKYLFRKEGQNVTLSCEQNLNHDAMYWYRQDPGQGLRLIYYSQIVNDFQKGDIAEGYSVSREKKESFPLTVTSAQKNPTAFYLCASMDYLGNSPLHFGNGTRLTVT.

The rearrangement uses TRBV28 and TRBJ1-3; no firm D call. This CDR3 contains 12 residues. V was trimmed by 9 bases and J by 0 bases, leaving 6 bases between them. CDR1 and CDR2 from the germline V gene are MDHEN and SYDVKM. The CDR3 DNA follows: TGTGCCAGTATGAGCTCTGGAAACACCATATATTTT. Encoded protein: CASMSSGNTIYF.

CDR3 DNA: TGTGCCAGCAGTTACTCGAGGGGGAGCAATCAGCCCCAGCATTTT. This codes for CASSYSRGSNQPQHF. The V gene is TRBV6-5, the J gene TRBJ1-5; TRBD1 might be the D (6 bases). This CDR3 is built from 15 residues. Trimming shortened V by 0 bases and J by 1 base, and 7 bases separated the two germline ends. Looked up from germline, CDR1 is MNHEY and CDR2 is SVGAGI.

The rearrangement joins TRBV19 to TRBJ1-1; D perhaps matches TRBD1 (5 bases). From germline, CDR1 is LNHDA and CDR2 SQIVND (reference sequence). This CDR3 has 15 amino acids. Trimming pared 1 base from V and 3 bases from J, leaving 12 bases between. The CDR3 sequence: CASSIVAGPDTEAFF. CDR3 DNA: TGTGCCAGTAGTATAGTTGCGGGGCCTGACACTGAAGCTTTCTTT.

This CDR3 is CASSLSTGAEKLFF. The CDR3 DNA reads TGTGCCAGCAGCTTAAGTACAGGGGCTGAAAAACTGTTTTTT. This chain links TRBV11-2 with TRBJ1-4; 7 bases are a match to TRBD1. This CDR3 contains 14 residues. V lost 2 bases, J lost 7 bases, and 4 bases stayed unmatched. Germline CDR1 SGHAT, CDR2 FQNNGV. The variable domain in full, completed from reference TRBV11-2 and TRBJ1-4, reads EAGVAQSPRYKIIEKRQSVAFWCNPISGHATLYWYQQILGQGPKLLIQFQNNGVVDDSQLPKDRFSAERLKGVDSTLKIQPAKLEDSAVYLCASSLSTGAEKLFFGSGTQLSVL.

This clone was counted a single time. The gene calls are TRBV2 and TRBJ2-1, with 14 bases identical to TRBD2. Per the germline V gene, CDR1 is SNHLY and CDR2 is FYNNEI. The CDR3 has 13 residues. The trim removed 8 bases at V and 8 bases at J, leaving 2 bases unmatched. The chain's CDR3 is CASGTSGGDEQFF. In DNA, the CDR3 is TGTGCCAGCGGGACTAGCGGGGGAGATGAGCAGTTCTTC. Drawing the rest from reference TRBV2 and TRBJ2-1, the complete variable domain is EPEVTQTPSHQVTQMGQEVILRCVPISNHLYFYWYRQILGQKVEFLVSFYNNEISEKSEIFDDQFSVERPDGSNFTLKIRSTKLEDSAMYFCASGTSGGDEQFFGPGTRLTVL.

DNA of the CDR3: TGTGCCAGCAGTCCCTGGGATGCCAGCAATCAGCCCCAGCATTTT. It codes for CASSPWDASNQPQHF. This chain uses TRBV2 with TRBJ1-5; D remains ambiguous. Trimming removed 5 bases from V and 1 base from J, with 12 bases in between. CDR3 size: 15 residues. Germline lookup yields CDR1 SNHLY and CDR2 FYNNEI. Looking up the rest from reference TRBV2 and TRBJ1-5 gives the full variable domain: EPEVTQTPSHQVTQMGQEVILRCVPISNHLYFYWYRQILGQKVEFLVSFYNNEISEKSEIFDDQFSVERPDGSNFTLKIRSTKLEDSAMYFCASSPWDASNQPQHFGDGTRLSIL.

This chain joins TRBV28 and TRBJ1-1; tentative D call: TRBD1 (6 bases). This CDR3 comprises 14 residues. CDR1 and CDR2 from the germline V gene are MDHEN and SYDVKM. V lost 2 bases, J lost 7 bases, and 14 bases lay in between. The CDR3 here is CASSLRDRRGEAFF. Written as DNA, the CDR3 is TGTGCCAGCAGTTTACGAGACAGGCGTGGTGAAGCTTTCTTT.

The rearrangement uses TRBV4-2 and TRBJ1-1, with a possible D match to TRBD1 (6 bases). The CDR3 covers 12 residues. From germline, CDR1 is LGHNA and CDR2 YNFKEQ. V was clipped by 3 bases and J by 10 bases, with 12 bases between them. The DNA of the CDR3 is TGTGCCAGCAGCCAGCTACAGGGCTCAGCTTTCTTT. Its protein product is CASSQLQGSAFF.

This chain joins TRBV19 and TRBJ2-7, with 9 nucleotides matching TRBD1. The length of the CDR3 is 15 residues. Unmatched junction bases numbered 7, after V lost 5 bases and J lost 2 bases. Germline V gene sequence: CDR1 LNHDA, CDR2 SQIVND (reference sequence). CDR3 DNA sequence: TGTGCCAGTAGTCCATCCGGGACAGGGACCTACGAGCAGTACTTC. Encoded protein: CASSPSGTGTYEQYF.

V and J are TRBV6-6 and TRBJ2-3; D uncertain. Trimming left V 4 bases short and J 5 bases short, with 7 bases between. Germline-derived CDR1 and CDR2 are MNHNY and SVGAGI (reference sequence). The CDR3 has 12 residues. CDR3 residues: CASSFLGDTQYF. The CDR3 DNA is TGTGCCAGCAGTTTTTTGGGAGATACGCAGTATTTT.